This TCR beta chain originates from a study of T-cell reconstitution after alpha-beta-depleted transplantation in children. Study observations and caveats: Where alpha-beta T cells came from about two months after transplant was reportedly several hundred expanded graft clones. When one year had passed after transplant, most T-cell counts and diversity came from newly produced T cells. At day 60, the high TCRbeta diversity found in some patients originated from recipient T cells and thymic progenitors that had survived.

A TCRbeta library incorporating unique molecular identifiers was prepared. TCRdb analysed the PCR reads with MiXCR anew, one entry per CDR3 protein. The sample shows 250,000 or so distinct CDR3 sequences, 24% of them seen only once. With 2 bases clipped from V and 8 bases from J, the junction kept 3 bases outside the gene matches. This CDR3 has 13 amino acids. In this sample, this clonotype turned up many times. Its target is unknown. The chain employs TRBV12-3 or TRBV12-4 and TRBJ2-1; TRBD1 aligns across 7 bases. The receptor comes from a female patient aged 2-10 years who had a stem cell transplant for congenital amegakaryocytic thrombocytopenia, so the T cells may come from the graft donor. Here the sequenced sample was PBMCs, mostly from graft donor cells, taken 360 days after TCRalphabeta/CD19-depleted stem cell transplant. CDR3 DNA sequence: TGTGCCAGCAGTTTAAGACAGGGCCATGAGCAGTTCTTC. It codes for CASSLRQGHEQFF.